There are a few counts of the clone carrying this T cell receptor (beta chain). What it recognizes is unknown. These data belong to a study of CD8 T cells in ankylosing spondylitis. TCR beta libraries were made by quantitative 5'-RACE with molecular barcodes. TCRdb called the 5' RACE reads again in MiXCR, with one record for every CDR3 protein. The sample has approximately 540,000 distinct CDR3 sequences, approximately 11% seen once. The CDR3 has 17 residues. The J segment lost 7 bases and the V segment lost 4 bases, leaving 16 bases of the junction unmatched. The germline V gene has CDR1 SGHRS and CDR2 YFSETQ. Study observations and caveats: What seemed typical of ankylosing spondylitis blood was a TCR beta motif built from several highly homologous variants. Clones linked with disease were CD8+ and fairly uncommon in the peripheral blood.

This TCR was sampled from a male donor with ankylosing spondylitis. V is TRBV5-1 and J is TRBJ2-1, with 8 bases that match TRBD2. The source material was blood, either unsorted or a sorted T cell fraction (not recorded which). CDR3 DNA sequence: TGCGCCAGCAGCGCCCTGTACGGGGGGGACTATCAAAATGAGCAGTTCTTC. Residues: CASSALYGGDYQNEQFF.